A selection of T cell receptor beta chains follows, all from one sample in a study of blood T cell repertoires in COVID-19. Method: immunoSEQ multiplex PCR; TCRdb's copy keeps in-frame clones and lacks some. The table has roughly 300,000 clones, approximately 84% seen once. Source material: peripheral blood. The receptors derive from a human donor with COVID-19, enrolled during active disease. The donor label of this sample is uncertain. The CDR3 runs from the conserved cysteine through the conserved F or W. Each record gives: CDR3 protein, CDR3 DNA, J gene, D gene, V gene, clone size. D genes are given only for firm matches. Rows give clone size only sometimes, using once, few, many, or a class for an expanded clone.

CAWSVLGPVGGVEKLFF,TGTGCCTGGAGTGTATTGGGGCCGGTTGGGGGGGTTGAAAAACTGTTTTTT,TRBJ1-4,.,TRBV30,few
CASREKGYYGYTF,TGTGCCAGCAGAGAAAAGGGGTACTATGGCTACACCTTC,TRBJ1-2,.,TRBV28,.
CASSLTGMNTEAFF,TGTGCCAGCTCACTGACAGGGATGAACACTGAAGCTTTCTTT,TRBJ1-1,TRBD1,TRBV18,.
CASSQDQASSGNTIYF,TGCGCCAGCAGCCAAGATCAGGCCTCCTCTGGAAACACCATATATTTT,TRBJ1-3,.,TRBV4-3,.
CASSGVTVYNSPLHF,TGTGCCAGTAGCGGGGTGACGGTCTATAATTCACCCCTCCACTTT,TRBJ1-6,.,TRBV19,.
CASSQEPTGMGNQPQHF,TGCGCCAGCAGCCAAGAACCCACAGGGATGGGCAATCAGCCCCAGCATTTT,TRBJ1-5,.,TRBV4-3,.
CASSARTGGEENIQYF,TGTGCCAGCAGCGCTCGGACAGGGGGCGAGGAAAACATTCAGTACTTC,TRBJ2-4,TRBD1,TRBV9,.
CASSILRDRTYGYTF,TGTGCCAGTAGTATACTCCGGGACAGGACATATGGCTACACCTTC,TRBJ1-2,TRBD1,TRBV19,.
CAAGTLNAEAFF,TGTGCCGCCGGGACACTAAATGCTGAAGCTTTCTTT,TRBJ1-1,.,TRBV3-1/TRBV3-2,.
CASSPTASGNEQFF,TGTGCCAGCTCACCTACGGCTAGCGGGAATGAGCAGTTCTTC,TRBJ2-1,TRBD2,TRBV18,.
CATSDRFYGYTF,TGTGCCACCAGTGATCGGTTCTATGGCTACACCTTC,TRBJ1-2,.,TRBV24-1,.
CASSITESGLQPQHF,TGTGCCAGTAGTATTACGGAGTCAGGGCTTCAGCCCCAGCATTTT,TRBJ1-5,.,TRBV19,.
CAISERLAGRETQYF,TGTGCCATCAGTGAGAGACTAGCGGGCCGAGAGACCCAGTACTTC,TRBJ2-5,TRBD2,TRBV10-3,.
CASSVASGSTDTQYF,TGTGCCAGCAGCGTAGCTAGCGGGAGTACAGATACGCAGTATTTT,TRBJ2-3,TRBD2,TRBV9,.
CASSQVGYEQYF,TGTGCCAGCAGCCAAGTCGGGTACGAGCAGTACTTC,TRBJ2-7,.,TRBV3-1/TRBV3-2,.
CASSYGTGSGNTIYF,TGTGCCAGCAGTTACGGTACAGGTTCTGGAAACACCATATATTTT,TRBJ1-3,.,TRBV6-5,.
CASSLVAGATEAFF,TGTGCCAGCAGCTTGGTGGCAGGGGCCACTGAAGCTTTCTTT,TRBJ1-1,.,TRBV5-6,.
CASSVSGTTPREQYF,TGTGCCAGCAGCGTATCCGGGACTACCCCTCGGGAGCAGTACTTC,TRBJ2-7,TRBD2,TRBV7-2,.
CASINFPGEQFF,TGTGCCAGCATCAATTTTCCGGGTGAGCAGTTCTTC,TRBJ2-1,.,TRBV5-5,.
CASSQNRGQGRGYTF,TGTGCCAGCAGCCAAAATCGGGGACAGGGGAGAGGCTACACCTTC,TRBJ1-2,TRBD1,TRBV3-1/TRBV3-2,few
CATRREATLYEQYF,TGTGCCACCCGTCGGGAGGCAACACTCTACGAGCAGTACTTC,TRBJ2-7,TRBD2,TRBV28,.
CASSQGTGDEQYF,TGTGCCAGCAGCCAAGGGACAGGGGACGAGCAGTACTTC,TRBJ2-7,TRBD1,TRBV4-2,.
CSFSSGRGDRTQYF,TGCAGCTTCTCTAGCGGGAGGGGAGATAGGACGCAGTATTTT,TRBJ2-3,TRBD2,TRBV29-1,.
CASSQEDRGTEAFF,TGTGCCAGCAGCCAAGAGGACAGAGGGACTGAAGCTTTCTTT,TRBJ1-1,.,TRBV3-1/TRBV3-2,.
CASSFPNTSGIYNEQFF,TGCGCCAGCAGCTTTCCGAATACTAGCGGGATATACAATGAGCAGTTCTTC,TRBJ2-1,TRBD2,TRBV5-1,.
CASRSYSNQPQHF,TGTGCCAGCAGGAGTTATAGCAATCAGCCCCAGCATTTT,TRBJ1-5,.,TRBV27,.
CASSPQTGFYLMNTEAFF,TGTGCCAGCAGCCCTCAGACAGGTTTCTACTTAATGAACACTGAAGCTTTCTTT,TRBJ1-1,.,TRBV7-2,.
CASSPECRGETQYF,TGTGCCAGCAGCCCCGAATGCAGGGGAGAGACCCAGTACTTC,TRBJ2-5,.,TRBV3-1/TRBV3-2,few
CSAGLGLTEAFF,TGCAGCGCCGGGCTGGGGCTCACTGAAGCTTTCTTT,TRBJ1-1,.,TRBV29-1,.
CASSPLQYQETQYF,TGCGCCAGCAGCCCGCTACAGTACCAAGAGACCCAGTACTTC,TRBJ2-5,.,TRBV5-1,.
CASSAPTGIYEQYF,TGTGCCAGCAGCGCCCCGACGGGGATCTACGAGCAGTACTTC,TRBJ2-7,.,TRBV7-9,.
CASSSAGTGAPMNTEAFF,TGTGCCAGCAGTTCCGCGGGGACAGGGGCCCCTATGAACACTGAAGCTTTCTTT,TRBJ1-1,TRBD1,TRBV28,.
CASSGRGLSTEAFF,TGTGCCAGTAGTGGCAGGGGTCTTTCCACTGAAGCTTTCTTT,TRBJ1-1,.,TRBV19,.
CASLTSGYNEQFF,TGTGCCAGCCTTACTAGCGGTTACAATGAGCAGTTCTTC,TRBJ2-1,TRBD2,TRBV28,.
CASSNRLGGLKEGYEQYF,TGTGCCAGCAGCAACCGGCTTGGCGGACTCAAAGAAGGATACGAGCAGTACTTC,TRBJ2-7,.,TRBV7-9,.
CASSQQQGLYYGYTF,TGTGCCAGCAGTCAACAACAGGGTTTGTACTATGGCTACACCTTC,TRBJ1-2,.,TRBV25-1,.
CAWGTSGDSPLHF,TGTGCCTGGGGGACTAGCGGCGATTCACCCCTCCACTTT,TRBJ1-6,.,TRBV30,.
CASLGGGWGVQFF,TGTGCCAGCCTCGGGGGGGGTTGGGGTGTGCAGTTCTTC,TRBJ2-1,TRBD2,TRBV28,.
CASSYPTGVGKNIQYF,TGTGCCAGCAGCTACCCGACGGGAGTCGGCAAAAACATTCAGTACTTC,TRBJ2-4,.,TRBV7-9,few
CASSQRTGTSVYEQYF,TGTGCCAGCAGCCAAAGAACCGGGACTAGCGTCTACGAGCAGTACTTC,TRBJ2-7,TRBD2,TRBV6-2/TRBV6-3,once
CASSLTPAGGEDTQYF,TGCGCCAGCAGCTTGACTCCGGCGGGAGGGGAGGATACGCAGTATTTT,TRBJ2-3,TRBD2,TRBV5-1,.
CAWSRDYNTEAFF,TGTGCCTGGAGTCGGGATTATAACACTGAAGCTTTCTTT,TRBJ1-1,.,TRBV30,.
CASTGTDLNYGYTF,TGTGCCTCTACCGGGACAGACCTTAACTATGGCTACACCTTC,TRBJ1-2,TRBD1,TRBV19,once
CSVERRQGERSGYTF,TGCAGCGTTGAGAGGAGGCAGGGGGAGCGTAGTGGCTACACCTTC,TRBJ1-2,TRBD1,TRBV29-1,once
CASSRVSLELNTEAFF,TGTGCCAGCTCCCGCGTCTCCTTGGAGCTAAACACTGAAGCTTTCTTT,TRBJ1-1,.,TRBV19,.
CASRAATQTGELFF,TGTGCCAGCAGGGCGGCGACTCAAACCGGGGAGCTGTTTTTT,TRBJ2-2,.,TRBV2,.
CAIRGGRSADTQYF,TGTGCCATCAGAGGCGGGAGAAGCGCAGATACGCAGTATTTT,TRBJ2-3,TRBD2,TRBV10-3,.
CASSPWWRAGNTIYF,TGCGCCAGCAGCCCTTGGTGGAGGGCGGGAAACACCATATATTTT,TRBJ1-3,.,TRBV4-1,.
CASSLGEASSTDTQYF,TGTGCCAGTAGTCTGGGGGAGGCTTCTAGCACAGATACGCAGTATTTT,TRBJ2-3,.,TRBV19,.
CASSPRQGFNEKLFF,TGTGCCAGCAGCCCCCGTCAGGGGTTTAATGAAAAACTGTTTTTT,TRBJ1-4,.,TRBV7-2,.
CASSLGQTSYGYTF,TGCGCCAGCAGCCTGGGACAGACTTCTTATGGCTACACCTTC,TRBJ1-2,TRBD1,TRBV5-1,.
CASSFGQGAPEQYF,TGTGCCAGCAGCTTTGGACAGGGGGCGCCCGAGCAGTACTTC,TRBJ2-7,TRBD1,TRBV5-6,.
CSVATGNQPQHF,TGCAGCGTTGCTACAGGCAATCAGCCCCAGCATTTT,TRBJ1-5,.,TRBV29-1,.